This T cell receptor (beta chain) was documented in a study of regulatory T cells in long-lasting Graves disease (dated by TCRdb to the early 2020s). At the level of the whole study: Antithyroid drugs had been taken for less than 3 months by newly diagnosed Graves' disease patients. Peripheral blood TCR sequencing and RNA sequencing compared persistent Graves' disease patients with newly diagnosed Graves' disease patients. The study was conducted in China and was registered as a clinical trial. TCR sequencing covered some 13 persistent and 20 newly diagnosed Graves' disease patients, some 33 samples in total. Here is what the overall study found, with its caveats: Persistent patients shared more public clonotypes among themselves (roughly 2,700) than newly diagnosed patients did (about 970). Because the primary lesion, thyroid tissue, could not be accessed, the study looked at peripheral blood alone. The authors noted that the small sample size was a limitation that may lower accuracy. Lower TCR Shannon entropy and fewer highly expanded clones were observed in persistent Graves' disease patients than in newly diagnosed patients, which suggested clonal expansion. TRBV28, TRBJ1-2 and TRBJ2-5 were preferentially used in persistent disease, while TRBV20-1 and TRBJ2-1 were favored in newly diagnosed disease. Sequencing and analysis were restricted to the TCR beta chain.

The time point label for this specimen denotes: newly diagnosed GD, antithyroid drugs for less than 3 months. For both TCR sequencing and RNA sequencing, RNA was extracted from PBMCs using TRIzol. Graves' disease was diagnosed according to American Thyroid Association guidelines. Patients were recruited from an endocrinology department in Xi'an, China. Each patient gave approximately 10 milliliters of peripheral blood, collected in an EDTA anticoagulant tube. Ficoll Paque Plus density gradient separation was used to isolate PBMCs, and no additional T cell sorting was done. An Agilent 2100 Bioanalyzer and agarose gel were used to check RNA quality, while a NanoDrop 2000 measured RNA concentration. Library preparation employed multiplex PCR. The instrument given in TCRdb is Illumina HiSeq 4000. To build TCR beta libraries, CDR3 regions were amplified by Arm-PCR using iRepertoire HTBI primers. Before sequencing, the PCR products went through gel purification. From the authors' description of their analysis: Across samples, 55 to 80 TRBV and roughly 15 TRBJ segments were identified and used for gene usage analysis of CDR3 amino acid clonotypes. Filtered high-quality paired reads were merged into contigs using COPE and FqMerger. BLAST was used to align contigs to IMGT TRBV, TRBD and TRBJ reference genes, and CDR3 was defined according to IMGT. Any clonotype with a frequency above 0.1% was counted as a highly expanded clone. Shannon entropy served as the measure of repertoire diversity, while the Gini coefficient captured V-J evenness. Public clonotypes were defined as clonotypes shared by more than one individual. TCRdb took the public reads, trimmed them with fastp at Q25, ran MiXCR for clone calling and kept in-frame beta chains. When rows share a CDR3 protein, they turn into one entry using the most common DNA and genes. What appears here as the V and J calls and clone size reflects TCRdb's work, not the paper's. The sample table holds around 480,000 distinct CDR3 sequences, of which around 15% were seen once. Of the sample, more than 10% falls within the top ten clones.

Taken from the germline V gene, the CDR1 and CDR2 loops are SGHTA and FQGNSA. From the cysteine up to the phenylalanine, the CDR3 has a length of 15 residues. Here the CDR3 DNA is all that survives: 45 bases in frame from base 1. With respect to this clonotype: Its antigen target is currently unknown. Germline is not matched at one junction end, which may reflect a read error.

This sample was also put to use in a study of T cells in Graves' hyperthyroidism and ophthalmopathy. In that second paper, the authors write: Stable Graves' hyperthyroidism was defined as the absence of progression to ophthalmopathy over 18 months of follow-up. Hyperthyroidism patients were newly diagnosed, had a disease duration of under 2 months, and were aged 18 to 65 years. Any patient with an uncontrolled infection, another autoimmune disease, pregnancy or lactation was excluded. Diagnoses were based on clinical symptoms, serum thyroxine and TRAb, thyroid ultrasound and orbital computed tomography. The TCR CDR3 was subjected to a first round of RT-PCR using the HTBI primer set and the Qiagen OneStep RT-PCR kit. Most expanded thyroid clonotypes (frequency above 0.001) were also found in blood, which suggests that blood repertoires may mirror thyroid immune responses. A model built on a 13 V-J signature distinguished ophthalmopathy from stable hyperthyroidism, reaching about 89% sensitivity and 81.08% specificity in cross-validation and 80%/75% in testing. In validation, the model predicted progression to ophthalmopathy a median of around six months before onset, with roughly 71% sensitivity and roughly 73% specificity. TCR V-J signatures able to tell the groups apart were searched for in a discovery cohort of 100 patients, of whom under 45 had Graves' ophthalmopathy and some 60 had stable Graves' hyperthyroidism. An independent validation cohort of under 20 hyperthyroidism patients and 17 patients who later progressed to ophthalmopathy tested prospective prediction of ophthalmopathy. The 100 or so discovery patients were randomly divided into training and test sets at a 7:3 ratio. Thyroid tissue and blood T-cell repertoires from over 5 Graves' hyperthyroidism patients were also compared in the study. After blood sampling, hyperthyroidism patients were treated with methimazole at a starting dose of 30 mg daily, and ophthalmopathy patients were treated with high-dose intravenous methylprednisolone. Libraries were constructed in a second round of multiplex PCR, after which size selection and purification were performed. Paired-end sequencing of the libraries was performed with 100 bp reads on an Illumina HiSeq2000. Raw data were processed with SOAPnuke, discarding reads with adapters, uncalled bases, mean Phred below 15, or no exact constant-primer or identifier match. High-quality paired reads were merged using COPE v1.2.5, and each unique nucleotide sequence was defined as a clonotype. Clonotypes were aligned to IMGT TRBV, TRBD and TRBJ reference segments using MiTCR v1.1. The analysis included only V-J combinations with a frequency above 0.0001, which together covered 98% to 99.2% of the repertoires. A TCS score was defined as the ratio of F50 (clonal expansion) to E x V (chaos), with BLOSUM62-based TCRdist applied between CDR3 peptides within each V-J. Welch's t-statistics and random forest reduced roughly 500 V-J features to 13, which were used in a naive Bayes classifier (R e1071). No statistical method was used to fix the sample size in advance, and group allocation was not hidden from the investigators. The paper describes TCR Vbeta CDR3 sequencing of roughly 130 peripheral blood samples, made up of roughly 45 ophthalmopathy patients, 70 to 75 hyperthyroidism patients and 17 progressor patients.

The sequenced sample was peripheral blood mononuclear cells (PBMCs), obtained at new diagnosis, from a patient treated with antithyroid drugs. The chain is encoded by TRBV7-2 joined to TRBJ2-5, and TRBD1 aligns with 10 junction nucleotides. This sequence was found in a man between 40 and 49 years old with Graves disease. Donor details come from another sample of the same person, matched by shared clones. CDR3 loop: CASSLAGTGEEAQYF. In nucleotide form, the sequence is TGTGCCAGCAGCTTAGCAGGGACAGGGGAAGAGGCCCAGTACTTC.